The subject of this entry is one T cell receptor (beta chain). With 0 bases removed from V and 3 bases from J, the gap between germline ends came to 13 bases. Germline values: CDR1 SGDLS, CDR2 YYNGEE. There are 15 residues in the CDR3. Methods used by the authors: The authors estimated nucleated cell counts from reference gene primer amplification. The method was immunoSEQ multiplex PCR; TCRdb's version includes in-frame clones alone and lacks a portion of them. V, J and clone size are those of that table, while D and trimming were read from the DNA. Counted here are under 50,000 clones, around 77% occurring once; the ten biggest clones make up more than 30%. These data originate in a study of blood T cell repertoires in COVID-19.

The chain couples TRBV9 to TRBJ2-7; unclear D gene. This clonotype was sampled from an elderly man with active or convalescent COVID-19. Specimen: peripheral blood. The CDR3 DNA sequence: TGTGCCAGCAGCGTAGAATGGAGTCCCGTCTACGAGCAGTACTTC. This translates into CASSVEWSPVYEQYF.